This T cell receptor beta chain was captured by sequencing in a study of identical twins' blood T cells. TCRdb processed the 5' RACE reads anew with MiXCR; each CDR3 protein has one entry. The profile shows a few hundred thousand distinct CDR3 sequences, 28% of them singletons. The V end was cut by 4 bases, the J end by 10 bases, with 11 bases between. Germline V lookup: CDR1 SGHDT, CDR2 YYEEEE. The CDR3 totals 11 residues. Likely shared infections and vaccines: all three twin pairs were reared together. Sample: PBMCs. The sequence came from a woman aged 18-49 years in good health. V is TRBV5-6 and J is TRBJ1-1; D is uncertain. CDR3 residues: CASSGTSGAFF. The CDR3 region has the DNA TGTGCCAGCAGCGGCACCTCTGGAGCTTTCTTT.